This T cell receptor beta chain was sequenced in a study of shared clonotypes between healthy human individuals. Regarding the study as a whole: The study found lower generation probabilities in non-shared clonotypes than in those shared by all four donors.

As regards this clone: Its target is not known.

This CDR3 comprises 17 residues. V lost 2 bases, J lost 8 bases, and 21 bases lay in between. CDR1 is SGHVS, CDR2 FQNEAQ, per germline. DNA at around 190 ng, tens of thousands of T cell genomes, went into sorted-subset replicate PCRs. Using immunoSEQ multiplex PCR, the repertoire was profiled, and TCRdb retains in-frame clones only, with some absent. Among approximately 700,000 clones, 55% to 85% were seen once, and the ten largest hold roughly 1.9%. The sample consisted of memory CD4+ T cells sorted from blood. Described subset: CD45RA-negative fraction. This chain connects TRBV7-8 to TRBJ1-4; D is perhaps TRBD1 (6 bases). The receptor comes from a young woman in good health. CDR3 in DNA: TGTGCCAGCAGCTTACAATGGGGGGGCCCGGGAGTAGAAAAACTGTTTTTT. Its protein product is CASSLQWGGPGVEKLFF.